Listed below are T cell receptor beta chains from one sample, sequenced in a study of blood T cell repertoires in COVID-19. The data were produced by immunoSEQ multiplex PCR, yet TCRdb's version contains in-frame clones alone and is incomplete. The repertoire consists of roughly 70,000 clones, with more than 65% occurring once and the leading ten covering roughly 4.8%. The specimen sequenced was peripheral blood. All receptors come from a woman aged 55-70 years with acute or convalescent COVID-19. The CDR3 runs from the conserved cysteine through the conserved F or W. A D gene is named only where the DNA matches it firmly. Size values are once, few and many counts, or a class for expanded clones, and some rows have none.

CDR3aa	CDR3nt	abundance	v_gene	j_gene	d_gene
CASSSGQGAVRYGYTF	TGTGCCAGCAGTTCCGGACAGGGGGCAGTCCGCTATGGCTACACCTTC	.	TRBV27	TRBJ1-2	TRBD1
CASSTRGMNTEAFF	TGTGCCAGCAGCACCAGGGGAATGAACACTGAAGCTTTCTTT	.	TRBV6-5	TRBJ1-1	.
CASSFAGVNQPQHF	TGTGCCAGCAGTTTCGCAGGGGTCAATCAGCCCCAGCATTTT	.	TRBV27	TRBJ1-5	.
CASSFGGANQPQHF	TGTGCCAGCAGCTTCGGAGGGGCCAATCAGCCCCAGCATTTT	.	TRBV7-9	TRBJ1-5	.
CASSHFQVPNTEAFF	TGTGCCAGCAGCCATTTTCAGGTCCCGAACACTGAAGCTTTCTTT	.	TRBV5-6	TRBJ1-1	.
CASSPPRGGTGDTEAFF	TGTGCCAGCAGCCCCCCCCGGGGGGGGACAGGGGACACTGAAGCTTTCTTT	.	TRBV14	TRBJ1-1	TRBD1
CASSQVFGILTGGAQKTEAFF	TGTGCCAGCAGCCAAGTTTTTGGCATCCTGACGGGGGGGGCACAGAAAACTGAAGCTTTCTTT	few	TRBV14	TRBJ1-1	.
CASSPGLAALFSYNEQFF	TGTGCCAGCAGCCCCGGACTAGCGGCTCTATTCTCCTACAATGAGCAGTTCTTC	.	TRBV9	TRBJ2-1	TRBD2
CASSLGPAGTGELFF	TGCGCCAGCAGCTTGGGACCTGCGGGAACGGGGGAGCTGTTTTTT	medium-sized	TRBV5-1	TRBJ2-2	.
CASGSAPHTDTQYF	TGCGCCAGCGGATCAGCGCCTCACACAGATACGCAGTATTTT	.	TRBV5-1	TRBJ2-3	.
CASSKRVGGNSYEQYF	TGTGCCAGCAGCAAACGGGTCGGGGGGAATTCCTACGAGCAGTACTTC	once	TRBV21-1	TRBJ2-7	.
CASSRGRVAGYTF	TGTGCCAGCAGCCGTGGGAGGGTGGCTGGCTACACCTTC	.	TRBV7-8	TRBJ1-2	.
CAFRWGGRYEQYF	TGTGCCTTCAGGTGGGGGGGACGCTACGAGCAGTACTTC	.	TRBV10-3	TRBJ2-7	TRBD2
CASSKVDRHSYEQYF	TGTGCCAGCAGCAAAGTTGACAGACACTCCTACGAGCAGTACTTC	.	TRBV21-1	TRBJ2-7	.
CASSKIGGIYEQYF	TGTGCCAGCAGCAAGATCGGGGGTATCTACGAGCAGTACTTC	.	TRBV7-8	TRBJ2-7	.
CASSSPGTGVNYGYTF	TGTGCCAGCAGCTCCCCCGGGACAGGTGTAAACTATGGCTACACCTTC	.	TRBV5-6	TRBJ1-2	TRBD1
CASSHRSASGANTGELFF	TGCGCCAGCAGCCACAGGTCGGCTAGCGGGGCGAACACCGGGGAGCTGTTTTTT	.	TRBV5-1	TRBJ2-2	TRBD2
CASSQVVAGGPSEQFF	TGTGCCAGCAGCCAAGTGGTAGCGGGGGGGCCGAGTGAGCAGTTCTTC	once	TRBV4-2	TRBJ2-1	TRBD2
CASSLPTSGGFTDTQYF	TGTGCCAGCAGCTTACCGACTAGCGGGGGATTCACAGATACGCAGTATTTT	once	TRBV7-9	TRBJ2-3	TRBD2
CASSLGSSGGGTDTQYF	TGCGCCAGCAGCTTGGGGTCTAGCGGGGGCGGCACAGATACGCAGTATTTT	.	TRBV5-1	TRBJ2-3	TRBD2
CASSSPGTGTGDTIYF	TGTGCCAGCAGCTCTCCTGGAACCGGGACAGGGGACACCATATATTTT	.	TRBV5-5	TRBJ1-3	TRBD1
CASSHGQGQPQHF	TGTGCCAGCAGCCACGGACAGGGTCAGCCCCAGCATTTT	.	TRBV3-1/TRBV3-2	TRBJ1-5	TRBD1
CASSPIPLHPEAFF	TGTGCCAGCAGCCCTATCCCACTCCACCCCGAAGCTTTCTTT	.	TRBV7-9	TRBJ1-1	.
CASSPRQGPYEQYF	TGTGCCAGCAGCCCTAGACAGGGCCCCTACGAGCAGTACTTC	.	TRBV7-2	TRBJ2-7	TRBD1
CASSEALGGDTDTQYF	TGTGCCAGCAGTGAAGCGCTTGGGGGGGATACAGATACGCAGTATTTT	.	TRBV6-1	TRBJ2-3	TRBD2
CASSEITANTGELFF	TGTGCCAGCAGTGAAATAACTGCCAACACCGGGGAGCTGTTTTTT	.	TRBV6-1	TRBJ2-2	.
CASSTEGRGDTQYF	TGTGCCAGCAGTACGGAAGGGAGAGGAGATACGCAGTATTTT	once	TRBV6-5	TRBJ2-3	.
CASNPTDTMNTEAFF	TGCGCCAGCAACCCTACGGACACTATGAACACTGAAGCTTTCTTT	.	TRBV5-1	TRBJ1-1	.
CASSEVDRGGDEQYF	TGTGCCAGCAGTGAAGTGGACAGGGGCGGAGACGAGCAGTACTTC	.	TRBV6-1	TRBJ2-7	TRBD1
CASSPTSQAAGNTIYF	TGTGCCAGCTCACCAACGAGTCAGGCCGCTGGAAACACCATATATTTT	.	TRBV18	TRBJ1-3	.
CASKRTRNTEAFF	TGTGCCAGCAAAAGGACAAGAAACACTGAAGCTTTCTTT	.	TRBV6-5	TRBJ1-1	.
CASSEGNQGKAFF	TGTGCCAGCAGTGAAGGAAACCAGGGGAAAGCTTTCTTT	.	TRBV6-1	TRBJ1-1	.
CASSLDRESNQPQHF	TGTGCCAGCAGCCTAGACAGGGAAAGCAATCAGCCCCAGCATTTT	.	TRBV4-2	TRBJ1-5	TRBD1
CASSAKTGGDQPQHF	TGTGCCAGTAGTGCGAAGACAGGGGGGGACCAGCCCCAGCATTTT	.	TRBV19	TRBJ1-5	TRBD1
CASFWGPSGGEAFF	TGTGCCAGTTTCTGGGGCCCTTCAGGGGGTGAAGCTTTCTTT	.	TRBV19	TRBJ1-1	TRBD1
CASSLEVTSDGYTF	TGTGCCAGCAGCTTGGAAGTCACAAGCGATGGCTACACCTTC	.	TRBV5-4	TRBJ1-2	.
CASSDPSGGAPNEQFF	TGCGCCAGCAGTGATCCCAGCGGGGGGGCCCCCAATGAGCAGTTCTTC	.	TRBV10-2	TRBJ2-1	TRBD2
CATSRAQGGDGYTF	TGTGCCACCAGCAGAGCACAGGGTGGCGATGGCTACACCTTC	.	TRBV15	TRBJ1-2	.
CASSAGAGGTNTEAFF	TGTGCCAGCAGTGCAGGGGCAGGGGGAACAAACACTGAAGCTTTCTTT	.	TRBV6-1	TRBJ1-1	TRBD1
CASSDNSGNTIYF	TGTGCCAGCAGTGACAACTCTGGAAACACCATATATTTT	.	TRBV2	TRBJ1-3	.